This is a list of T cell receptor beta chains from one sample in a study of blood T cells in healthy people across ages. TCRdb re-called the 5' RACE reads with MiXCR, one entry per CDR3 protein. The sample comprises about 810,000 distinct CDR3 sequences, under 40% of which are singletons, and 10% to 15% rests with the top ten. Sequenced input: blood. These receptors were taken from a man younger than 35 in good health. Both conserved end residues are part of each CDR3. The D gene is left open where the match is weak. Size tells how often a clone was seen (once, few, many) or the class of an expanded clone, and some rows leave it out.

J: TRBJ1-1; size: .; V: TRBV29-1; D: .; length: 13; CDR3: CSVEDRTNTEAFF; DNA: TGCAGCGTTGAAGACAGGACGAACACTGAAGCTTTCTTT
J: TRBJ1-1; size: once; V: TRBV6-5; D: TRBD1; length: 14; CDR3: CASSTRDRDTEAFF; DNA: TGTGCCAGCAGTACCCGGGACAGGGACACTGAAGCTTTCTTT
J: TRBJ1-4; size: few; V: TRBV5-1; D: TRBD1; length: 18; CDR3: CASSFGTKGTGVGEKLFF; DNA: TGCGCCAGCAGCTTTGGAACAAAAGGGACAGGGGTAGGAGAAAAACTGTTTTTT
J: TRBJ2-7; size: .; V: TRBV20-1; D: .; length: 13; CDR3: CSATPGRTYEQYF; DNA: TGCAGTGCAACCCCGGGACGGACCTACGAGCAGTACTTC
J: TRBJ2-1; size: many; V: TRBV5-6; D: TRBD1; length: 16; CDR3: CASSPGTGQSYNEQFF; DNA: TGTGCCAGCAGCCCTGGGACAGGGCAGTCCTACAATGAGCAGTTCTTC
J: TRBJ2-1; size: few; V: TRBV7-2; D: .; length: 14; CDR3: CASSPRQGGGEQFF; DNA: TGTGCCAGCAGCCCACGCCAGGGAGGGGGTGAGCAGTTCTTC
J: TRBJ1-4; size: few; V: TRBV6-5; D: TRBD1; length: 16; CDR3: CASSYSKGAANEKLFF; DNA: TGTGCCAGCAGTTACTCGAAGGGGGCAGCTAATGAAAAACTGTTTTTT
J: TRBJ2-2; size: many; V: TRBV4-3; D: TRBD2; length: 17; CDR3: CASSQDPPGGGYGELFF; DNA: TGCGCCAGCAGCCAAGACCCGCCGGGGGGAGGTTACGGGGAGCTGTTTTTT
J: TRBJ2-1; size: .; V: TRBV5-1; D: .; length: 13; CDR3: CASSLAVHNEQFF; DNA: TGCGCCAGCAGCTTGGCGGTTCACAATGAGCAGTTCTTC
J: TRBJ1-2; size: few; V: TRBV7-9; D: TRBD1; length: 14; CDR3: CASSRQGADYGYTF; DNA: TGTGCCAGCAGCCGACAGGGGGCTGACTATGGCTACACCTTC
J: TRBJ1-1; size: .; V: TRBV29-1; D: TRBD1; length: 13; CDR3: CSVGPGTGAEAFF; DNA: TGCAGCGTTGGGCCCGGGACAGGCGCTGAAGCTTTCTTT
J: TRBJ2-1; size: many; V: TRBV12-3/TRBV12-4; D: TRBD2; length: 15; CDR3: CASSLGGIGGNEQFF; DNA: TGTGCCAGCAGTTTGGGGGGGATCGGAGGCAATGAGCAGTTCTTC
J: TRBJ2-1; size: few; V: TRBV20-1; D: TRBD1; length: 16; CDR3: CSARRATGAAGNEQFF; DNA: TGCAGTGCTAGGAGAGCCACAGGGGCGGCGGGCAATGAGCAGTTCTTC
J: TRBJ2-3; size: .; V: TRBV20-1; D: .; length: 15; CDR3: CSARESGKGTDTQYF; DNA: TGCAGTGCTAGAGAATCTGGGAAGGGCACAGATACGCAGTATTTT
J: TRBJ2-3; size: .; V: TRBV7-9; D: TRBD2; length: 15; CDR3: CASSSGTSSVDTQYF; DNA: TGTGCCAGCAGCTCCGGGACTAGCTCGGTAGATACGCAGTATTTT
J: TRBJ2-6; size: many; V: TRBV20-1; D: .; length: 17; CDR3: CSAPQGGGSSGANVLTF; DNA: TGCAGTGCTCCCCAGGGAGGGGGGAGCTCTGGGGCCAACGTCCTGACTTTC
J: TRBJ1-2; size: many; V: TRBV12-3/TRBV12-4; D: .; length: 15; CDR3: CASSFVSGTGYGYTF; DNA: TGTGCCAGCAGTTTTGTTTCCGGGACGGGTTATGGCTACACCTTC
J: TRBJ2-7; size: few; V: TRBV18; D: TRBD1; length: 15; CDR3: CASSRTGQPSYEQYF; DNA: TGTGCCAGCTCACGTACGGGACAGCCATCCTACGAGCAGTACTTC
J: TRBJ2-1; size: .; V: TRBV7-2; D: .; length: 13; CDR3: CASSLGAVPGEFF; DNA: TGTGCCAGCAGCCTGGGGGCGGTCCCGGGGGAGTTCTTC
J: TRBJ2-1; size: .; V: TRBV20-1; D: .; length: 15; CDR3: CSARDTGRSYNEQFF; DNA: TGCAGTGCTAGAGATACAGGGAGGTCCTACAATGAGCAGTTCTTC
J: TRBJ1-2; size: .; V: TRBV28; D: TRBD1; length: 13; CDR3: CASSPPTGVGYTF; DNA: TGTGCCAGCAGTCCCCCCACAGGGGTTGGCTACACCTTC
J: TRBJ2-7; size: .; V: TRBV9; D: .; length: 13; CDR3: CASNQGGPGEQYF; DNA: TGTGCCAGCAACCAAGGGGGGCCGGGTGAGCAGTACTTC
J: TRBJ1-2; size: .; V: TRBV12-3/TRBV12-4; D: .; length: 12; CDR3: CASSLVPQGYTF; DNA: TGTGCCAGCAGTTTAGTTCCACAGGGCTACACCTTC
J: TRBJ2-1; size: few; V: TRBV7-2; D: .; length: 17; CDR3: CASSSGGGVNSYNEQFF; DNA: TGTGCCAGCAGCTCCGGAGGGGGTGTTAACTCCTACAATGAGCAGTTCTTC
J: TRBJ2-3; size: .; V: TRBV6-2/TRBV6-3; D: .; length: 15; CDR3: CASRSPDFSTDTQYF; DNA: TGTGCCAGCAGGTCACCCGACTTTAGCACAGATACGCAGTATTTT
J: TRBJ2-3; size: .; V: TRBV12-3/TRBV12-4; D: .; length: 13; CDR3: CASSVPSSDTQYF; DNA: TGTGCCAGCAGTGTGCCGAGTTCAGATACGCAGTATTTT
J: TRBJ1-2; size: many; V: TRBV5-1; D: .; length: 13; CDR3: CASSLARRDGYTF; DNA: TGCGCCAGCAGCTTGGCCAGACGGGACGGCTACACCTTC
J: TRBJ1-1; size: .; V: TRBV19; D: TRBD1; length: 14; CDR3: CASSGARGQTEAFF; DNA: TGTGCCAGTAGTGGGGCCAGGGGGCAGACTGAAGCTTTCTTT
J: TRBJ1-1; size: .; V: TRBV6-6; D: .; length: 16; CDR3: CASSYDDRGWNTEAFF; DNA: TGTGCCAGCAGTTACGATGATCGGGGGTGGAACACTGAAGCTTTCTTT